This entry concerns a single TCR beta chain. From germline, CDR1 is MNHEY and CDR2 SVGAGI. V was clipped by 0 bases and J by 7 bases, with 10 bases between them. The CDR3 covers 14 residues. In the study's own analysis: Amplified reference gene primers provided the basis for estimating nucleated cell counts. TCRdb keeps only in-frame clones here, not all; method: immunoSEQ multiplex PCR. The V and J calls and clone size are taken from that table; D and trimming were inferred from the DNA. This table has 150,000 to 200,000 clones, around 87% appearing once. The sample originates from a study of blood T cell repertoires in COVID-19. Study-wide background: Researchers got acute and convalescent COVID-19 samples from the United States, Italy and Spain. T cells, B-cell-depleted T cells, or PBMCs provided the cDNA or gDNA that served as material.

The source of this sequence is a man aged 40-49 years with active or convalescent COVID-19. V usage is TRBV6-5 and J usage is TRBJ1-5; a possible D gene is TRBD1 (5 bases). The sample taken for sequencing was peripheral blood. CDR3 bases: TGTGCCAGCAGTTACTCGGGGGGTGGCCAGCCCCAGCATTTT. Protein: CASSYSGGGQPQHF.